This entry features one TCR beta chain sequence. No antigen is known for it. The ends were cut back, 5 bases at V and 7 bases at J, with 15 bases in the middle. Germline V gene sequence: CDR1 SGDLS, CDR2 YYNGEE. The CDR3 runs to 14 residues. At deep level, the assay was performed. Once extracted for a subset, genomic DNA was divided evenly among several immunoSEQ plates. Clones were sequenced by immunoSEQ multiplex PCR, and TCRdb holds only the in-frame ones, with some missing. The sample lists approximately 1.5 million clones, around 98% seen once, with about 0.45% in the top ten. This sample was taken from a study of shared clonotypes between healthy human individuals. General study results and limits: Naive subsets typically showed greater estimated richness than memory subsets.

The sequence came from a man aged 25 to 40 in good health. The sample was naive CD4+ T cells sorted from blood. Subset reported: CD45RA+ positively selected. The genes are TRBV9 and TRBJ2-2; D unresolved. This CDR3 reads CASSEDGPSGELFF. The CDR3 coding sequence is TGTGCCAGCAGTGAAGACGGGCCCAGCGGGGAGCTGTTTTTT.